This T cell receptor (beta chain) was found in a study of blood T cells in healthy people across ages. Whole-study results and caveats: Strongly correlated with naive T cell percentage was TCR beta diversity.

Remarks on this clonotype: Its antigen is not known.

Through a sample-barcoded 5' primer and a J-beta primer mix, a second PCR was run for about 6 to 12 cycles. Researchers report that each sample yielded at least 3 million CDR3-containing paired-end reads. TCRdb itself ran the 5' RACE reads through MiXCR, one entry per CDR3 protein. The table records around 580,000 distinct CDR3 sequences, 47% of them present only once. V was clipped by 1 base and J by 4 bases, with 4 bases between them. CDR1 is SNHLY, CDR2 FYNNEI, per germline. The CDR3 loop spans 12 amino acids. The TCR comes from an elderly man in good health. The sample comprised blood. The chain joins TRBV2 to TRBJ2-5, with D hard to call. The CDR3 loop is CASSEVVETQYF. CDR3 nucleotide sequence: TGTGCCAGCAGTGAAGTTGTAGAGACCCAGTACTTC.